This entry concerns a single TCR beta chain. What it binds is not known. This sample was included in a study of monozygotic twins with inflammatory bowel disease. Study observations and caveats: Healthy twins shared more clonotypes with others than IBD patients, most markedly active ones.

This CDR3 region has 13 residues. Germline V gene sequence: CDR1 MNHNS, CDR2 SASEGT. The RNA usage for each TCR library was approximately 4,000 ng of total RNA. UMIs that included a 6-nucleotide sample barcode were added by template switching, which took place during cDNA synthesis. The study subjected TCRalpha and TCRbeta cDNA to two nested PCRs of approximately 16 and 10 cycles. TCRdb processed the 5' RACE reads again and assigns one entry to each CDR3 protein, with no DNA. The specimen's table records about 450,000 distinct CDR3 sequences. The material sequenced was blood. The TCR sequence derives from a human donor with ulcerative colitis or Crohn's disease, or a healthy co-twin of an affected twin (not recorded which). The chain uses TRBV6-1 and TRBJ2-7; TCRdb names TRBD1, which stays unverified in the absence of DNA. CDR3 loop: CASLTGPIDEQYF.